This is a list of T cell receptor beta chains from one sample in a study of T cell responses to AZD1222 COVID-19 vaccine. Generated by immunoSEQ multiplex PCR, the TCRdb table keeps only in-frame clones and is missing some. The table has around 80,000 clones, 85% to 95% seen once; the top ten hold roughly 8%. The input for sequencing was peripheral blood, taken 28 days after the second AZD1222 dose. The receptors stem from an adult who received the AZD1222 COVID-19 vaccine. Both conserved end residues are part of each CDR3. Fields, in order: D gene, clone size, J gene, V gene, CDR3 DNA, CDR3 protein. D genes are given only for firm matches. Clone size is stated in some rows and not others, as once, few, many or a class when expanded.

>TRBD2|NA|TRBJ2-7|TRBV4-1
TGCGCCAGCAGCCAGTGGACTAGCGGGAGGAGGCAGTACTTC
CASSQWTSGRRQYF
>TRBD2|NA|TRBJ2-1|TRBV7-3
TGTGCCAGCAGCCCGGGACTAGCGGGAGTTAAGCAGTTCTTC
CASSPGLAGVKQFF
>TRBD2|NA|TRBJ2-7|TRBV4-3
TGCGCCAGCAGCCATCTTGGGACTAGCGGGAGTTACGAGCAGTACTTC
CASSHLGTSGSYEQYF
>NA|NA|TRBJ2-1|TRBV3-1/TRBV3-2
TGTGCCAGCAGCCAAGGAGGGAGGGAGCAGTTCTTC
CASSQGGREQFF
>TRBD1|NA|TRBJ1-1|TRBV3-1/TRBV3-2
TGTGCCAGCGCCCACCGGGACAGCAACACTGAAGCTTTCTTT
CASAHRDSNTEAFF
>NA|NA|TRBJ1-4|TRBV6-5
TGTGCCAGCAGTTACTCCTGGGGCCTGGGAGAAAAACTGTTTTTT
CASSYSWGLGEKLFF
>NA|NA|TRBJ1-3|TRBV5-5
TGTGCCAGCAGCTTGGGGGCAGAGTACAGAAACACCATATATTTT
CASSLGAEYRNTIYF
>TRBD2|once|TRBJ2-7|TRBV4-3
TGCGCCAGCAGCCACTCCGGGACTAGCGGATACGAGCAGTACTTC
CASSHSGTSGYEQYF
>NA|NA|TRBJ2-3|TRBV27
TGTGCCAGCAGTTCGGGCAGGGTCCCCTACACAGATACGCAGTATTTT
CASSSGRVPYTDTQYF
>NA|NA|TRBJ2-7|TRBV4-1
TGCGCCAGCAGCCAAGATCGGGTCGGGGGGCGTGACTACGAGCAGTACTTC
CASSQDRVGGRDYEQYF
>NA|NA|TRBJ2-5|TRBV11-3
TGTGCCAGCAGCCACGGGAATGAAGAGACCCAGTACTTC
CASSHGNEETQYF
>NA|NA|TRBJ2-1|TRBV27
TGTGCCAGCAGGTCCCTTAATGAGCAGTTCTTC
CASRSLNEQFF
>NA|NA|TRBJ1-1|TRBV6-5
TGTGCCGGAAGGGCGGTGAACACTGAAGCTTTCTTT
CAGRAVNTEAFF
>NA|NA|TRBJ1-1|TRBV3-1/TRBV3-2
TGTGCCAGCAGCCAGGGGCCGACTGAAGCTTTCTTT
CASSQGPTEAFF
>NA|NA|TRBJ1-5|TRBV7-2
TGTGCCAGCAGCTTGACGGGGACGCGTAAGGATCAGCCCCAGCATTTT
CASSLTGTRKDQPQHF
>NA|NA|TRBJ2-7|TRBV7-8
TGTGCCAGCAGCCGCGGACAGTACGAGCAGTACTTC
CASSRGQYEQYF